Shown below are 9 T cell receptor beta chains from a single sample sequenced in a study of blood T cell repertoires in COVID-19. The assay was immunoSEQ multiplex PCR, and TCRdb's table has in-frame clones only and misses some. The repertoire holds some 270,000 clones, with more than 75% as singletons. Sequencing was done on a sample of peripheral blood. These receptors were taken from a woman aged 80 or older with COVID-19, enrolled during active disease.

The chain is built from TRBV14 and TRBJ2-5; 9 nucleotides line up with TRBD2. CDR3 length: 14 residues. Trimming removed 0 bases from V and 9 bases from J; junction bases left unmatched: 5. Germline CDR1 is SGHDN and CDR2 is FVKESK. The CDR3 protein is CASSQEGSGGAQYF. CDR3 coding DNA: TGTGCCAGCAGCCAAGAAGGTAGCGGGGGAGCCCAGTACTTC.

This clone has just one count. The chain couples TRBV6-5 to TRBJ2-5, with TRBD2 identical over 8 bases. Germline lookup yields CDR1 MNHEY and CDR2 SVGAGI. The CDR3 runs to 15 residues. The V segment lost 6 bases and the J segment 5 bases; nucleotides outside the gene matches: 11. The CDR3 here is CASSLSRGGIETQYF. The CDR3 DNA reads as TGTGCCAGCAGCCTCTCCCGGGGGGGAATCGAGACCCAGTACTTC.

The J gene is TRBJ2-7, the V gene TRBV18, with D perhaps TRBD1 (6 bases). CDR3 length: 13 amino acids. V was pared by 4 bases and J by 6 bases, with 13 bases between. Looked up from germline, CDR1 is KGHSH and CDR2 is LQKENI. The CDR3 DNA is TGTGCCAGCTCACTTGGACAGCTCGTCGAGCAGTACGTC. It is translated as CASSLGQLVEQYV.

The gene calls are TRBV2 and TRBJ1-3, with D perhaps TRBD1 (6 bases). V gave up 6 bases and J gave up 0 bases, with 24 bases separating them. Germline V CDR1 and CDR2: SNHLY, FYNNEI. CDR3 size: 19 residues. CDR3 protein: CASSLTGNLKASSGNTIYF. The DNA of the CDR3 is TGTGCCAGCAGCCTGACAGGAAATCTTAAAGCGAGCTCTGGAAACACCATATATTTT.

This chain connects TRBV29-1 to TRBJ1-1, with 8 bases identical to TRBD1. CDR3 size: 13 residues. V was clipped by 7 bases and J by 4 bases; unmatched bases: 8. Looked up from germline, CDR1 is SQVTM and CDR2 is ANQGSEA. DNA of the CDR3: TGCAGCGGGGCCAGGGGGCGTAGCACTGAAGCTTTCTTT. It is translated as CSGARGRSTEAFF.

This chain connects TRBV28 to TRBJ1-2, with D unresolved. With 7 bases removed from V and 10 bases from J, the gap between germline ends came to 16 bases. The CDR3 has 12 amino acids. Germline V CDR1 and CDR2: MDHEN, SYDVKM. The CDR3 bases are TGTGCCAGCACCCCCTCTCGGGGTCCCTACACCTTC. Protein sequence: CASTPSRGPYTF.

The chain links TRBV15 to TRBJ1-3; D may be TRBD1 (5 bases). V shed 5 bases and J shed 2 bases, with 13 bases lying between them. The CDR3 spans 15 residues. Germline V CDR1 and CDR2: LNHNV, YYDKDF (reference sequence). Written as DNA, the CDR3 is TGTGCCACCAGCGCGGGGGGGTCGGCTGGAAACACCATATATTTT. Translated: CATSAGGSAGNTIYF.

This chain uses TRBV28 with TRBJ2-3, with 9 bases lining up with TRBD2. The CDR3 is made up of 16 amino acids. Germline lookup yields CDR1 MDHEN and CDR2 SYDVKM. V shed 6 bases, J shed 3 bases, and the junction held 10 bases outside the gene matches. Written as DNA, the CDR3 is TGTGCCAGCAGCCCAGGCGGGGGGGCAGGGACAGATACGCAGTATTTT. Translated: CASSPGGGAGTDTQYF.

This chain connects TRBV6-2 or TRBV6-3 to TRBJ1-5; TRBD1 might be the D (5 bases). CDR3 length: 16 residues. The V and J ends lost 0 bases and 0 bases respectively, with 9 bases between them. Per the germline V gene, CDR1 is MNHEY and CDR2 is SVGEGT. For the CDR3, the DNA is TGTGCCAGCAGTTACTCGGGGGGGAATAGCAATCAGCCCCAGCATTTT. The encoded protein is CASSYSGGNSNQPQHF.